This TCR beta chain was observed in a study of T-cell memory formation after mild COVID-19 (dated by TCRdb to the early 2020s). Describing the broader study: TCR sequence clusters from the two donors were found to be largely donor specific. In a couple of donors, T-cell clones that expanded and contracted after mild COVID-19 were tracked by sequencing TCRalpha and TCRbeta repertoires over time. The cohort comprised two young, previously healthy adult volunteers, one female and one male. Broad study findings and their caveats: Some responding clones were detected in pre-infection memory, which suggested that pre-existing cross-reactive memory T cells had joined the SARS-CoV-2 response. Contracting CD4+ clones appeared mostly in the CM and EM memory subsets, whereas CD8+ clones were enriched in EMRA. From day 15 to 85, contracting clones showed balanced CD4/CD8 phenotypes, whereas a second wave of clones that expanded from day 15 to 37 leaned towards CD4+. The study covered only a couple of mild cases, and larger cohorts including severe cases with pre-infection samples were considered necessary. The second-wave clones that peaked on day 37 were not confirmed to be SARS-CoV-2 specific.

This clonotype came up a few times. Its antigen is unknown. Base-call qualities are not available, and no considerably larger clone is one nucleotide away. Sequenced using an Illumina NovaSeq 6000. Using 5'RACE with constant-segment primers, TCRalpha and TCRbeta cDNA libraries were constructed, with sample barcodes and unique molecular identifiers added in the process. RNA was extracted from every sample with Trizol reagent. The libraries were amplified in two PCR steps, and the second step added a second sample barcode and Illumina TruSeq adapters. Sequencing of the libraries was done on an Illumina NovaSeq, producing 2 x 150 bp paired-end reads. The paper's processing steps were these. With migec v1.2.7, reads were demultiplexed and then collapsed into UMI-guided consensus sequences. Using mixcr v2.1.11, UMI consensuses were aligned to TRA and TRB V and J templates and then assembled into clonotypes. A clonotype was counted as expanded or contracted only when both edgeR and NoisET called the clonotype significant, with the noise models trained on biological replicates. For edgeR calls, the thresholds were a false discovery rate-adjusted p below 0.01 and a log2 fold-change of 1. As an exploratory analysis of dynamics, max-normalized trajectories of the 1000 most abundant clonotypes were examined with PCA combined with hierarchical clustering. Separately sequenced CD4+ and CD8+ repertoires were used to assign a CD4 or CD8 phenotype to each responding clone. The public reads were run again by TCRdb, first through fastp at Q25 and then through MiXCR, and only productive beta chains were kept. Here each entry gathers all rows of one CDR3 protein and keeps the most common genes and DNA. TCRdb, rather than the study authors, made the V and J calls. Within this sample are 200,000 to 300,000 distinct CDR3 sequences, with 16% of them counted one time only. In total, the top ten clones hold around 20% of the sample.

PBMCs were isolated by Ficoll-Paque density gradient centrifugation. This TCR came from a man aged 18 to 30 who had mild COVID-19 (a few samples of this study predate the infection). The sample titles of this study are shuffled in the database, so cell type and time point are left out; the donor was told from shared clones. The source material was PBMCs or a T cell subset sorted from them (not recorded which).

The CDR3 corresponds to CASSRGTGFAYTEAFF. The DNA sequence reads TGTGCCAGCAGCCGCGGTACAGGGTTCGCGTACACTGAAGCTTTCTTT. The sequence is built from TRBV4-2 and TRBJ1-1; a tentative D match to TRBD1 spans 6 bases. The CDR3, cysteine through phenylalanine, is 16 amino acids long. Only the CDR3 portion is preserved as DNA: 48 bases, with reading frame beginning at the first base. The germline V gene sets CDR1 to LGHNA and CDR2 to YNFKEQ. V lost 4 bases and J lost 3 bases; the stretch between them is 18 bases long.